One and the same sample provided the 16 T cell receptor beta chains below, sequenced in a study of a mutant IDH1 vaccine in newly diagnosed glioma. The data were produced by immunoSEQ multiplex PCR, yet TCRdb's version contains in-frame clones alone and is incomplete. The profile covers 69,000 or so clones, with around nine tenths appearing a single time and 2% to 2.5% taken by the ten largest. The time point here: week 35, safety follow-up. All doses held 300 ug of mutant IDH1 20-mer peptide, with topical imiquimod. No antigens are known for them. The material sequenced was PBMCs, taken from a glioma patient whose treatment included an IDH1 peptide vaccine. These receptors all come from a young man with glioma.

The chain combines TRBV27 with TRBJ1-1; D possibly corresponds to TRBD1 (5 bases). Germline V gives CDR1 MNHEY, CDR2 SMNVEV (reference sequence). The CDR3 is 13 amino acids. V lost 4 bases and J lost 0, with 6 bases in between. The CDR3 loop is CASSWGVNTEAFF. The CDR3 bases are TGTGCCAGCAGTTGGGGGGTGAACACTGAAGCTTTCTTT.

J is TRBJ2-1 and V is TRBV7-7, with TRBD1 matching 11 bases. The CDR3 totals 16 residues. Germline V gives CDR1 SSHAT, CDR2 FNYEAQ (reference sequence). J gave up 2 bases and V 5 bases, and 5 bases lay outside the gene matches. The CDR3 loop is CASSQGTGGTYNEQFF. In DNA form, the CDR3 reads TGTGCCAGCAGCCAAGGGACAGGGGGAACCTACAATGAGCAGTTCTTC.

There are a few counts of this clone. The V call is TRBV6-5, the J call TRBJ1-1; no clear D. The germline gives CDR1 MNHEY, CDR2 SVGAGI. V was clipped by 6 bases and J by 1 base, with 6 bases between them. The CDR3 is 12 residues long. The CDR3 region is CASRTPNTEAFF. CDR3 DNA sequence: TGTGCCAGCAGGACACCGAACACTGAAGCTTTCTTT.

The rearrangement uses TRBV5-8 and TRBJ1-4; no reliable D call. Germline CDR1 SGHTS, CDR2 YDEGEE. The ends were cut back, 4 bases at V and 2 bases at J, with 18 bases in the middle. The CDR3 contains 17 residues. The CDR3 sequence: CASSPVVGLVTNEKLFF. CDR3 nucleotide sequence: TGTGCCAGCAGCCCGGTTGTGGGTCTGGTGACTAATGAAAAACTGTTTTTT. Together with reference TRBV5-8 and TRBJ1-4, the CDR3 gives the full variable domain: EAGVTQSPTHLIKTRGQQATLRCSPISGHTSVYWYQQALGLGLQFLLWYDEGEERNRGNFPPRFSGRQFPNYSSELNVNALELEDSALYLCASSPVVGLVTNEKLFFGSGTQLSVL.

The chain uses TRBV4-2 and TRBJ2-4; possibly TRBD1 for D (7 bases). This CDR3 has 17 amino acids. Germline CDR1 LGHNA, CDR2 YNFKEQ. Trimming cost V 1 base and J 2 bases, with 15 bases left between them. The CDR3 loop reads CASSQGIAGGTKNIQYF. Here the CDR3 DNA reads TGTGCCAGCAGCCAAGGAATCGCAGGGGGGACCAAAAACATTCAGTACTTC.

The chain recombines TRBV19 with TRBJ1-5; D is possibly TRBD1 (6 bases). Germline V gene data show CDR1 as LNHDA and CDR2 as SQIVND (reference sequence). The CDR3 covers 13 residues. The V gene lost 5 bases and the J gene lost 4 bases, with 9 bases spanning the gap. The CDR3 loop is CASSSTGNQPQHF. The CDR3 region has the DNA TGTGCCAGTAGTTCAACAGGGAATCAGCCCCAGCATTTT.

The chain links TRBV5-1 to TRBJ2-3; no clear D gene. With 0 bases removed from V and 4 bases from J, the gap between germline ends came to 9 bases. The CDR3 consists of 14 residues. The germline V gene encodes CDR1 SGHRS and CDR2 YFSETQ. CDR3 nucleotide sequence: TGCGCCAGCAGCTTGGGCAATCGAGCAGATACGCAGTATTTT. This encodes CASSLGNRADTQYF. The whole variable domain, remainder taken from reference TRBV5-1 and TRBJ2-3, is KAGVTQTPRYLIKTRGQQVTLSCSPISGHRSVSWYQQTPGQGLQFLFEYFSETQRNKGNFPGRFSGRQFSNSRSEMNVSTLELGDSALYLCASSLGNRADTQYFGPGTRLTVL.

The rearrangement links TRBV12-5 to TRBJ1-2; 8 positions match TRBD1. The CDR3 loop spans 14 amino acids. Trimming removed 7 bases from V and 4 bases from J; junction bases left unmatched: 8. The germline V gene has CDR1 LGHNT and CDR2 FRNRAP. The CDR3 sequence is CASAVTGTGYGYTF. In DNA, the CDR3 is TGTGCTAGTGCCGTAACCGGGACAGGCTATGGCTACACCTTC.

The chain uses TRBV5-1 and TRBJ2-7, with D perhaps TRBD2 (5 bases). There are 15 residues in the CDR3. V lost 0 bases, J lost 1 base, and 11 bases lay in between. From germline, CDR1 is SGHRS and CDR2 YFSETQ. The CDR3: CASSLVGGRSYEQYF. In nucleotides, the CDR3 is TGCGCCAGCAGCTTGGTTGGCGGGCGTTCCTACGAGCAGTACTTC.

The rearrangement links TRBV28 to TRBJ1-5, with 7 bases fitting TRBD1. The CDR3 contains 16 residues. Germline CDR1 MDHEN, CDR2 SYDVKM. V gave up 8 bases and J gave up 0 bases; unmatched junction bases: 10. CDR3 amino acids: CASQPWGQYSNQPQHF. CDR3 nucleotide sequence: TGTGCCAGCCAACCTTGGGGACAGTATAGCAATCAGCCCCAGCATTTT.

The chain carries TRBV19 and TRBJ1-1; weak D call: TRBD1 (6 bases). Germline V gene lookup returns CDR1 LNHDA and CDR2 SQIVND (reference sequence). Trimming pared 3 bases from V and 4 bases from J, leaving 12 bases between. The CDR3 consists of 14 residues. CDR3 residues: CASSIGGRGTEAFF. The CDR3 DNA sequence: TGTGCCAGTAGTATCGGGGGCAGGGGCACTGAAGCTTTCTTT. Full variable domain (missing parts from reference TRBV19 and TRBJ1-1): DGGITQSPKYLFRKEGQNVTLSCEQNLNHDAMYWYRQDPGQGLRLIYYSQIVNDFQKGDIAEGYSVSREKKESFPLTVTSAQKNPTAFYLCASSIGGRGTEAFFGQGTRLTVV.

The chain is built from TRBV2 and TRBJ1-1; D is unresolved. The CDR3 totals 13 residues. Germline V gives CDR1 SNHLY, CDR2 FYNNEI. V was pared by 4 bases and J by 6 bases, with 12 bases between. Written as DNA, the CDR3 is TGTGCCAGCAGTGGAAACACGGGCGCTGAAGCTTTCTTT. The encoded protein is CASSGNTGAEAFF.

In its sample, this clone was seen once. The chain employs TRBV25-1 and TRBJ1-3; tentatively, D is TRBD1 (5 bases). CDR1 is MGHDK, CDR2 SYGVNS, per germline. The CDR3 is 17 residues long. V dropped 1 base and J dropped 0 bases, with 13 bases sitting between them. Here the CDR3 reads CASSESGRAASGNTIYF. The CDR3 DNA reads TGTGCCAGCAGTGAATCGGGCAGGGCCGCCTCTGGAAACACCATATATTTT.

This chain uses TRBV7-3 with TRBJ2-1; 9 nucleotides line up with TRBD2. The CDR3 contains 13 residues. V gave up 5 bases and J gave up 13 bases; unmatched junction bases: 9. From germline, CDR1 is SGHTA and CDR2 FQGTGA. CDR3 nucleotides: TGTGCCAGCAGCCCCACGCGGGAGGGGGATCAGTTCTTC. Its protein product is CASSPTREGDQFF.

This CDR3 reads CASSLGGGGNQPQHF. The CDR3 DNA sequence: TGTGCCAGCAGCTTAGGGGGGGGCGGCAATCAGCCCCAGCATTTT. The genes are TRBV11-2 and TRBJ1-5; D is possibly TRBD1 (6 bases). Trimming shortened V by 1 base and J by 2 bases, and 9 bases separated the two germline ends. The CDR3 runs 15 residues. Germline values: CDR1 SGHAT, CDR2 FQNNGV.

The chain employs TRBV6-5 and TRBJ2-7, with 7 bases fitting TRBD1. Germline CDR1 MNHEY, CDR2 SVGAGI. The ends lost 6 bases at V and 7 bases at J; junction bases unmatched: 15. This CDR3 region has 15 residues. CDR3: CASSQQGGAMLEQYF. In nucleotides, the CDR3 is TGTGCCAGCAGCCAGCAAGGGGGCGCGATGTTGGAGCAGTACTTC.